The 14 T cell receptor beta chains reported below all come from one sample, sequenced in a study of post-analysis software for immune sequencing data. Study-wide findings and caveats: In patients, about 5 TRBV segments were more frequent than in controls, with TRBV5-6, TRBV5-1 and TRBV20-1 among them.

Which antigens these TCRs recognize remains unknown. Unique molecular identifiers were carried by the TCR beta cDNA libraries. TCRdb analysed the PCR reads with MiXCR anew, one entry per CDR3 protein. The table has 750,000 to 950,000 distinct CDR3 sequences, about 45% seen once. The sequenced sample consisted of blood. These receptors were obtained from a girl aged 10 to 17 with multiple sclerosis.

The chain joins TRBV20-1 to TRBJ2-3; D uncertain. This CDR3 comprises 13 residues. Germline CDR1 is DFQATT and CDR2 is SNEGSKA (reference sequence). V lost 0 bases and J 1 base, leaving 5 bases between the germline ends. The CDR3 nucleotides read TGCAGTGCTAGAGAGGACGGCACAGATACGCAGTATTTT. Amino acids: CSAREDGTDTQYF.

This clonotype appeared a few times. J is TRBJ2-7 and V is TRBV20-1, with no clear D. The CDR3 runs to 12 residues. Trimming removed 4 bases from V and 2 bases from J, with 9 bases in between. Germline V gene lookup returns CDR1 DFQATT and CDR2 SNEGSKA (reference sequence). The CDR3 DNA reads TGCAGTGCTAAGGGCAGGACCTACGAGCAGTACTTC. It is translated as CSAKGRTYEQYF.

A word on this clonotype: The junction shows a germline mismatch at one end, possibly a read error. This sequence joins TRBV5-6 and TRBJ2-7; 9 bases align to TRBD2. CDR1 and CDR2 (germline): SGHDT, YYEEEE. The CDR3 spans 13 residues. The CDR3 nucleotides read TGTGCCAGCAGGAGACTAGCGGCCTACGGGCAGTACTTC. It is translated as CASRRLAAYGQYF.

This clonotype occurred a few times. The chain carries TRBV20-1 and TRBJ2-7; perhaps TRBD1 as D (6 bases). Germline assignment: CDR1 DFQATT and CDR2 SNEGSKA (reference sequence). V gave up 2 bases and J gave up 1 base, with 12 bases separating them. CDR3 size: 14 residues. The CDR3 region has the DNA TGCAGTGCTAGAAGACAGGAGACGTCCTACGAGCAGTACTTC. This encodes CSARRQETSYEQYF.

This chain uses TRBV5-5 with TRBJ2-7; D could derive from TRBD1 or TRBD2 (6 bases each). The V end lost 3 bases, the J end lost 2 bases, and 24 bases lay between the germline ends. Germline CDR1 is SGHKS and CDR2 is YYEKEE (reference sequence). This CDR3 has 18 amino acids. The CDR3 region has the DNA TGTGCCAGCAGCTCCCCCGCAGGAACAGGGACTTTTGCCTACGAGCAGTACTTC. Translation gives CASSSPAGTGTFAYEQYF.

V is TRBV5-1 and J is TRBJ2-3; the D gene is possibly TRBD2 (5 bases). The ends were cut back, 6 bases at V and 2 bases at J, with 13 bases in the middle. The CDR3 has 14 residues. From germline, CDR1 is SGHRS and CDR2 YFSETQ. CDR3 amino acids: CASTYEGYTDTQYF. As DNA, the CDR3 is TGCGCCAGCACCTATGAGGGCTACACAGATACGCAGTATTTT.

This clonotype has just a few counts. The J gene is TRBJ2-7, the V gene TRBV9; D gene unclear. Germline CDR1 and CDR2: SGDLS and YYNGEE. V lost 0 bases and J lost 2, with 9 bases in between. The CDR3 covers 14 residues. CDR3 region: CASSVGVSPYEQYF. The CDR3 DNA sequence: TGTGCCAGCAGCGTAGGCGTGAGCCCCTACGAGCAGTACTTC.

The V gene is TRBV4-3, the J gene TRBJ2-1, with 10 bases fitting TRBD2. The CDR3 covers 15 residues. The germline gives CDR1 LGHNA, CDR2 YSLEER. V was clipped by 0 bases and J by 8 bases; unmatched bases: 4. This CDR3 is CASSQEAGGLHEQFF. The CDR3 DNA sequence: TGCGCCAGCAGCCAAGAAGCGGGAGGGCTACATGAGCAGTTCTTC.

This clonotype was seen a few times. The gene calls are TRBV5-1 and TRBJ1-2; D gene unclear. The CDR3 is made up of 13 amino acids. The V end was cut by 9 bases, the J end by 3 bases, with 15 bases between. Germline CDR1 reads SGHRS; CDR2 reads YFSETQ. CDR3 in amino acids: CATPGYLYYGYTF. In DNA, the CDR3 is TGCGCCACCCCCGGATACCTATACTATGGCTACACCTTC.

V and J are TRBV7-9 and TRBJ2-3; 9 bases agree with TRBD1. Germline lookup yields CDR1 SEHNR and CDR2 FQNEAQ (reference sequence). Germline trimming cut 6 bases from V and 3 bases from J; bases unmatched to any gene: 13. CDR3 length: 17 amino acids. The CDR3 loop is CASSKPGTGLRTDTQYF. The DNA for the CDR3 is TGTGCCAGCAGTAAACCGGGGACAGGGTTGAGGACAGATACGCAGTATTTT.

There are a few counts of this clonotype. This chain uses TRBV6-1 with TRBJ1-1; 8 bases align to TRBD1. In germline, CDR1 is MNHNS, CDR2 SASEGT. Trimming at V came to 2 bases and at J to 3 bases, leaving 5 bases not matched to a gene. There are 15 residues in the CDR3. The DNA for the CDR3 is TGTGCCAGCAGTGAATACGCGACAGGGGACACTGAAGCTTTCTTT. Protein sequence: CASSEYATGDTEAFF.

This chain joins TRBV12-3 or TRBV12-4 and TRBJ2-1; D uncertain. The CDR3 extends over 15 amino acids. The germline V and J ends were trimmed by 8 bases and 0 bases, with 14 bases remaining between them. The CDR3 spells CASLRLFSSYNEQFF. In nucleotides, the CDR3 is TGTGCCAGCCTTAGACTGTTTAGCTCCTACAATGAGCAGTTCTTC.

The chain uses TRBV12-3 or TRBV12-4 and TRBJ1-1; D gene unclear. CDR3 length: 14 amino acids. V was trimmed by 4 bases and J by 2 bases, leaving 11 bases between them. The CDR3 sequence is CASSSSGRNTEAFF. CDR3 bases: TGTGCCAGCAGTTCCTCTGGCCGAAACACTGAAGCTTTCTTT.

The genes are TRBV29-1 and TRBJ2-7; no definite D call. V dropped 4 bases and J dropped 0 bases, with 7 bases sitting between them. Germline lookup yields CDR1 SQVTM and CDR2 ANQGSEA. This CDR3 contains 12 residues. CDR3 coding DNA: TGCAGCGTTGTGGTTGGCTCCTACGAGCAGTACTTC. Encoded protein: CSVVVGSYEQYF.